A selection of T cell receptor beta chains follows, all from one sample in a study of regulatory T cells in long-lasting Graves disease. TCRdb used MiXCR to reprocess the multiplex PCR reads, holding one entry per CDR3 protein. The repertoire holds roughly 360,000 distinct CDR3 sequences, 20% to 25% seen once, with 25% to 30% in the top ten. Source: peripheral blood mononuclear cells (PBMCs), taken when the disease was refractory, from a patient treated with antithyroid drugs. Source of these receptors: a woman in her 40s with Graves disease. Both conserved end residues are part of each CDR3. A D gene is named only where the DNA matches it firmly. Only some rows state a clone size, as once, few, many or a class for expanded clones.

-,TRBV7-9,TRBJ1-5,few,CASSPTPGGLEPQHF,TGTGCCAGCAGCCCAACCCCGGGGGGCTTAGAGCCCCAGCATTTT
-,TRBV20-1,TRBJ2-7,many,CSASEHTYEQYF,TGCAGTGCTTCGGAACACACCTACGAGCAGTACTTC
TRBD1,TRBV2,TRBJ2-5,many,CASSEAPWDRLVRETQYF,TGTGCCAGCAGTGAAGCGCCCTGGGACAGGCTGGTACGAGAGACCCAGTACTTC
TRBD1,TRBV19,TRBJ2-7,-,CASSISGQGLSEQYF,TGTGCCAGTAGTATTTCTGGACAGGGTTTAAGCGAGCAGTACTTC
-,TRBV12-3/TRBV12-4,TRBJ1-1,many,CASSFWVTEAFF,TGTGCCAGCAGTTTCTGGGTCACTGAAGCTTTCTTT
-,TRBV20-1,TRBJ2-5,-,CSARDGPRWGSETQYF,TGCAGTGCTAGAGATGGGCCCCGATGGGGGAGCGAGACCCAGTACTTC
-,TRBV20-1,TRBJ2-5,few,CSAEAWVVLKETQYF,TGCAGCGCGGAGGCCTGGGTGGTTTTAAAGGAGACCCAGTACTTC
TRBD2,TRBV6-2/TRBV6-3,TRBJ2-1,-,CASSYGGAGAFNEQFF,TGTGCCAGCAGTTACGGAGGAGCGGGGGCGTTCAATGAGCAGTTCTTC
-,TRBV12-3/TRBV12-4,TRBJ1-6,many,CASSFGDFYNSPLHF,TGTGCCAGCAGTTTTGGGGATTTCTATAATTCACCCCTCCACTTT
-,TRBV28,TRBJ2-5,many,CASSLPQEQETQYF,TGTGCCAGCAGTTTACCCCAGGAGCAAGAGACCCAGTACTTC
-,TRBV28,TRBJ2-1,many,CASSVGTPEQFF,TGTGCCAGCAGTGTAGGGACCCCTGAGCAGTTCTTC
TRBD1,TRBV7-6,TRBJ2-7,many,CASSVGDRGSYEQYF,TGTGCCAGCAGCGTGGGGGACAGGGGCTCCTACGAGCAGTACTTC
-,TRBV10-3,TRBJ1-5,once,CAISDPTGANNQPQHF,TGTGCCATCAGTGACCCTACCGGCGCTAACAATCAGCCCCAGCATTTT
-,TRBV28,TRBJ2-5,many,CASRSYSETQYF,TGTGCCAGCAGAAGTTATTCCGAGACCCAGTACTTC
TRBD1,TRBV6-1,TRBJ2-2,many,CASKGGTGRTSAPLTGELFF,TGTGCCAGCAAGGGGGGGACAGGGCGAACTAGCGCTCCCCTTACCGGGGAGCTGTTTTTT
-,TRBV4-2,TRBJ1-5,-,CASSQDGGATQPQHF,TGTGCCAGCAGCCAAGATGGGGGGGCCACTCAGCCCCAGCATTTT
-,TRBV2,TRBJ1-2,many,CASRADTALYGYTF,TGTGCCAGCAGGGCGGACACTGCCCTCTATGGCTACACCTTC
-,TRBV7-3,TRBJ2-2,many,CASSLRGRHTGELFF,TGTGCCAGCAGCTTAAGGGGGCGTCACACCGGGGAGCTGTTTTTT
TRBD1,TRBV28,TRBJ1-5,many,CASSSGGRTGAFQPQHF,TGTGCCAGCAGTTCCGGAGGGAGGACAGGGGCGTTTCAGCCCCAGCATTTT
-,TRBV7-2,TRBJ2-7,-,CASSSLPKGTYEQYF,TGTGCCAGCAGCTCCCTCCCTAAGGGGACGTACGAGCAGTACTTC
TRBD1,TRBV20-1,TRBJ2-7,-,CSAPFRQGPSYEQYF,TGCAGTGCTCCGTTCAGACAGGGGCCATCCTACGAGCAGTACTTC
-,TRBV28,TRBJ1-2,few,CASSPGLVRRTGTPNYGYTF,TGTGCCAGCAGTCCCGGGCTGGTCCGCCGAACCGGGACACCGAACTATGGCTACACCTTC
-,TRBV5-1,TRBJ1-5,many,CASRLAYNQPQHF,TGCGCCAGCAGACTGGCCTACAATCAGCCCCAGCATTTT
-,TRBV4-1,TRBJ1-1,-,CASSLSDRVGTEAFF,TGCGCCAGCAGCCTGTCCGACCGTGTCGGCACTGAAGCTTTCTTT
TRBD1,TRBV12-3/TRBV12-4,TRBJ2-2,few,CASSSGTGAGELFF,TGTGCCAGCAGCTCCGGGACAGGGGCCGGGGAGCTGTTTTTT
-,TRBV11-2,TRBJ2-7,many,CASSLYPVPGVYEQYF,TGTGCCAGCAGCTTATACCCCGTGCCGGGTGTCTACGAGCAGTACTTC
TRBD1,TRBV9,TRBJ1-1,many,CASSGRQGNTEAFF,TGTGCCAGCAGCGGACGACAGGGGAACACTGAAGCTTTCTTT
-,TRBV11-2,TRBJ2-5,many,CASSHLIRGLQETQYF,TGTGCCAGCAGCCACCTTATTAGGGGGTTACAAGAGACCCAGTACTTC
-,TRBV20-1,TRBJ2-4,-,CSAGGQTLAKNIQYF,TGCAGTGCCGGCGGACAGACCCTAGCCAAAAACATTCAGTACTTC
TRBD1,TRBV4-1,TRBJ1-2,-,CASSQDGTGAINYGYTF,TGCGCCAGCAGCCAAGACGGGACAGGGGCCATTAACTATGGCTACACCTTC
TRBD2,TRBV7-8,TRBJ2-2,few,CASEGSGSGELFF,TGTGCCAGCGAAGGTAGCGGGAGTGGGGAGCTGTTTTTT
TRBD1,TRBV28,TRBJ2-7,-,CASSLGTATSQYF,TGTGCCAGCAGTCTCGGGACAGCCACATCGCAGTACTTC